Listed below are T cell receptor beta chains from one sample, sequenced in a study of identifying expanded T cells in peripheral blood. Assay used: immunoSEQ multiplex PCR; TCRdb lists only in-frame clones, some missing. The sample gives 100,000 to 150,000 clones, roughly 82% of which show up once; 3.3% is in the top ten. The sequenced sample was blood. These receptors all stem from a person between 18 and 75 years old in good health. CDR3s include the opening cysteine and the closing phenylalanine or tryptophan.

TRBJ1-2	TRBV30	CACSRGGGSVVGYTF
TRBJ2-3	TRBV7-9	CASSPRQGVDTDTQYF
TRBJ2-7	TRBV11-3	CASSLVRYGQEAYEQYF
TRBJ1-6	TRBV7-2	CASRLGAYNSPLHF
TRBJ2-7	TRBV7-2	CASSPHQGVYEQYF
TRBJ1-6	TRBV30	CAWVGQGGSPLHF
TRBJ1-6	TRBV2	CASSTRQGGSPLHF
TRBJ1-4	TRBV7-8	CASSPAREASNEKLFF
TRBJ2-2	TRBV6-1	CASSEWGETGELFF
TRBJ1-2	TRBV25-1	CASSELGGDGGYGYTF
TRBJ1-1	TRBV5-6	CASSFAQANTEAFF